This TCR beta chain was sequenced during a study of blood T cell repertoires in COVID-19. How the authors handled the data: Reference gene primer amplification yielded estimated nucleated cell counts. Sequencing used immunoSEQ multiplex PCR; TCRdb keeps in-frame clones, though not all of them. The D gene and trimming were derived from the DNA, and the V and J assignments and clone size from that table. This sample has approximately 15,000 clones, with approximately 73% found just once. The CDR3 sequence is 17 residues long. V was pared by 4 bases and J by 7 bases, with 13 bases of the junction left unmatched. Germline values: CDR1 SGDLS, CDR2 YYNGEE.

The chain recombines TRBV9 with TRBJ2-5, with TRBD2 identical over 13 bases. The receptor was derived from a man in his sixties or seventies with acute or convalescent COVID-19. The sequenced sample consisted of peripheral blood. As DNA, the CDR3 is TGTGCCAGCAGCCCCTCCCCAGGACTAGCGGGAGCCGGGACCCAGTACTTC. Amino acid sequence: CASSPSPGLAGAGTQYF. The whole variable domain, remainder taken from reference TRBV9 and TRBJ2-5, is DSGVTQTPKHLITATGQRVTLRCSPRSGDLSVYWYQQSLDQGLQFLIQYYNGEERAKGNILERFSAQQFPDLHSELNLSSLELGDSALYFCASSPSPGLAGAGTQYFGPGTRLLVL.